The 3 T cell receptor beta chains reported below all come from one sample, sequenced in a study of blood T cell repertoires in COVID-19. Sequencing used immunoSEQ multiplex PCR; TCRdb keeps in-frame clones, though not all of them. Altogether about 260,000 clones are present, 75% to 90% being singletons, with the ten largest covering 8% to 9.5%. Material for sequencing was peripheral blood. The receptor source for this set is a human donor in a cohort sampled during active COVID-19.

This rearrangement joins TRBV6-1 to TRBJ2-4, with TRBD2 identical over 10 bases. The CDR3 consists of 19 residues. From germline, CDR1 is MNHNS and CDR2 SASEGT. The J segment lost 0 bases and the V segment lost 0 bases, leaving 8 bases of the junction unmatched. CDR3 nucleotides: TGTGCCAGCAGTGAAGCGCTAGCGGGGGACATGCTAGCCAAAAACATTCAGTACTTC. Translating gives CASSEALAGDMLAKNIQYF.

The chain employs TRBV7-2 and TRBJ1-5; no firm D call. The germline CDR1 and CDR2 sequences are SGHTA and FQGNSA. This CDR3 spans 13 amino acids. V was shortened by 1 base and J by 6 bases, with 7 bases between the two germline ends. The CDR3 DNA reads as TGTGCCAGCAGCTTAGGGTCAGGTCAGCCCCAGCATTTT. Residues: CASSLGSGQPQHF.

The J gene is TRBJ1-4, the V gene TRBV19, with TRBD1 matching over 7 bases. This CDR3 comprises 13 residues. Germline V gene data show CDR1 as LNHDA and CDR2 as SQIVND (reference sequence). J gave up 8 bases and V 7 bases, and 7 bases lay outside the gene matches. The CDR3 bases are TGTGCCAGTAATCGACAGGGCTGGGAAAAACTGTTTTTT. Amino acid sequence: CASNRQGWEKLFF.